This T cell receptor beta chain was captured by sequencing in a study of T cell repertoires in aging, cancer and after chemotherapy. Overall study results and limits: Loss of evenness, beyond lost richness, contributed to age-related TCR diversity decline in cancer patients. The repertoire data cannot show anything about immunological memory following chemotherapy. Age-matched healthy donors had significantly more diverse, less clonal blood TCR repertoires than untreated cancer patients.

TRB rearrangements spanning V, D and J were amplified using mixed TRB-A/B primers. From the multiplex PCR reads, TCRdb called clonotypes with MiXCR, one entry per CDR3 protein. The repertoire holds about 8,800 distinct CDR3 sequences, with around 33% as singletons. Amplification of TCR beta used genomic DNA extracted from peripheral blood. A word on this clonotype: Antigen unknown.

Specimen: blood. This receptor was obtained from a human donor in good health.

The CDR3 here is CASSLVTGKGYTF. CDR3 nucleotides: TGTGCCAGCAGCTTAGTCACAGGGAAGGGCTACACCTTC. The V gene is TRBV11-3, the J gene TRBJ1-2; possible D gene TRBD1, 6 bases. This CDR3 is 13 amino acids long. CDR1 is SGHNT and CDR2 is YENEEA in the germline V gene. The V end lost 1 base, the J end lost 8 bases, and 11 bases lay between the germline ends.